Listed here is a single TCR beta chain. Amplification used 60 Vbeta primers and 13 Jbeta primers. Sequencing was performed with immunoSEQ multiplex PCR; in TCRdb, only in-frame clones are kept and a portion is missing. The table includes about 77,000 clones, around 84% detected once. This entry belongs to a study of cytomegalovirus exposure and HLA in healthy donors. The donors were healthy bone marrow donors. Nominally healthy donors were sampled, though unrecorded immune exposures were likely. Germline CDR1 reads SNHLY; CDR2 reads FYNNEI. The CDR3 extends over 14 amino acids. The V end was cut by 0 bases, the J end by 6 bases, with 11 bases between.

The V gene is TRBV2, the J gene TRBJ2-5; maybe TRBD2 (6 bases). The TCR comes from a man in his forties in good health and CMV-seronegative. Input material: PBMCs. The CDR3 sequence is CASSEATSTQTQYF. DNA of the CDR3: TGTGCCAGCAGTGAAGCTACTAGCACTCAGACCCAGTACTTC.